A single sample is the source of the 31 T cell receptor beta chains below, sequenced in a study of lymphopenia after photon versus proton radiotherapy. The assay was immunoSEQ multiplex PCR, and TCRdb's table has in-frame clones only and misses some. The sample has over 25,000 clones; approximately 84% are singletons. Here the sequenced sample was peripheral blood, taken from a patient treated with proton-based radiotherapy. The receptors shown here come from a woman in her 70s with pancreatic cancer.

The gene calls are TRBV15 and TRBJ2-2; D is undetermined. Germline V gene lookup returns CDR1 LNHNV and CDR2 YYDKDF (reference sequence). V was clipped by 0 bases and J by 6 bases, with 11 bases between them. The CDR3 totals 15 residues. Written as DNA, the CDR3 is TGTGCCACCAGCAGAGATTTGGTAGTTCCCGGGGAGCTGTTTTTT. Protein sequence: CATSRDLVVPGELFF.

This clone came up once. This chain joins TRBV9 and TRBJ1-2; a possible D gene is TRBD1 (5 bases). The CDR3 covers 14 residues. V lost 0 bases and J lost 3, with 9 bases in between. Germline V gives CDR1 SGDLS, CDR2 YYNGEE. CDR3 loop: CASSVGQIHYGYTF. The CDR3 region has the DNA TGTGCCAGCAGCGTAGGACAGATTCACTATGGCTACACCTTC.

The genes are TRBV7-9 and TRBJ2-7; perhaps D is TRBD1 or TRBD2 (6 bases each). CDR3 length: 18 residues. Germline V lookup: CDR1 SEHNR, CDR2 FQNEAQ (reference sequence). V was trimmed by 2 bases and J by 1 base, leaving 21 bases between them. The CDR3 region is CASSLPKGGRGASYEQYF. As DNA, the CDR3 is TGTGCCAGCAGCTTACCCAAGGGGGGCCGGGGCGCGTCCTACGAGCAGTACTTC.

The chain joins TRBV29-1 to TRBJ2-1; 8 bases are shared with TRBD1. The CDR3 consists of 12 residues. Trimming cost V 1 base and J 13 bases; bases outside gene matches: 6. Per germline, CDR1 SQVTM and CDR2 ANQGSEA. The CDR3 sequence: CSVEVGGQGQFF. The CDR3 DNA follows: TGCAGCGTTGAAGTGGGAGGACAGGGCCAGTTCTTC.

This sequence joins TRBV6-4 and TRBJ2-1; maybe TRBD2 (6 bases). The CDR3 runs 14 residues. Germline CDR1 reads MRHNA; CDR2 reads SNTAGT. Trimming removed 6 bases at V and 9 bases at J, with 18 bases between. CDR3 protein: CASSDEAGRGEQFF. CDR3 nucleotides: TGTGCCAGCAGCGATGAGGCGGGAAGAGGTGAGCAGTTCTTC.

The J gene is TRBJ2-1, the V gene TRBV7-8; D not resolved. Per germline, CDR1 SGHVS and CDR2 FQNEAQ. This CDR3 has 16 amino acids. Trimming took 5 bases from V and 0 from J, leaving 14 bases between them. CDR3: CASSVVQISSYNEQFF. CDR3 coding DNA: TGTGCCAGCAGCGTGGTACAGATTAGCTCCTACAATGAGCAGTTCTTC.

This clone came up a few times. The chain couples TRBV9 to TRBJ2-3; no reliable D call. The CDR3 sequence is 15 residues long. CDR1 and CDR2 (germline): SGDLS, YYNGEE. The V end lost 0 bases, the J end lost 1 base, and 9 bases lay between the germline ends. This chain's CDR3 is CASSVEGLGTDTQYF. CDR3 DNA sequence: TGTGCCAGCAGCGTAGAGGGCCTCGGCACAGATACGCAGTATTTT.

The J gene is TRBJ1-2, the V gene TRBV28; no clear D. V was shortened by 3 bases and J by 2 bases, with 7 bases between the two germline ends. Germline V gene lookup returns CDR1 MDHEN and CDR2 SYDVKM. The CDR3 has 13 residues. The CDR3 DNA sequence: TGTGCCAGCAGTTTGGGCCAGAACTATGGCTACACCTTC. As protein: CASSLGQNYGYTF.

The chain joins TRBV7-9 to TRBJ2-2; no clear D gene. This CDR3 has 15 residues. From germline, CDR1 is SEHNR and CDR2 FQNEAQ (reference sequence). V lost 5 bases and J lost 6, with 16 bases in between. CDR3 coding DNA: TGTGCCAGCAGCCCCCGATCGAGGTCCTCCGGGGAGCTGTTTTTT. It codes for CASSPRSRSSGELFF.

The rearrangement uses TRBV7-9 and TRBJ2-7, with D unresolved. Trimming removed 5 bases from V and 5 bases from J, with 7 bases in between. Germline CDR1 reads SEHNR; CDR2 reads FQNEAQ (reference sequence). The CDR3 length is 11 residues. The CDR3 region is CASSPLNEQYF. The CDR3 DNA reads TGTGCCAGCAGCCCCCTTAACGAGCAGTACTTC.

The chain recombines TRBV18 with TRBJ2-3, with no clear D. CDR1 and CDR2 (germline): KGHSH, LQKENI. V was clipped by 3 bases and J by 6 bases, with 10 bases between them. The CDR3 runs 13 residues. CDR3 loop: CASSPPMGDTQYF. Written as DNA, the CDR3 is TGTGCCAGCTCACCCCCCATGGGGGATACGCAGTATTTT.

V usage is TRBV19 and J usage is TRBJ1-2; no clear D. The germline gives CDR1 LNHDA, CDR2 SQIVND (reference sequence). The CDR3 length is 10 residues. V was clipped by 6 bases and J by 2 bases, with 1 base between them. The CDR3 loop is CASSNYGYTF. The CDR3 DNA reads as TGTGCCAGTAGCAACTATGGCTACACCTTC. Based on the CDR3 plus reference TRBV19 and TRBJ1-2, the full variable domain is DGGITQSPKYLFRKEGQNVTLSCEQNLNHDAMYWYRQDPGQGLRLIYYSQIVNDFQKGDIAEGYSVSREKKESFPLTVTSAQKNPTAFYLCASSNYGYTFGSGTRLTVV.

CDR3 in amino acids: CASRTASGTVNEQFF. The CDR3 DNA reads as TGTGCCAGCAGGACAGCTAGCGGGACCGTCAATGAGCAGTTCTTC. The chain recombines TRBV6-5 with TRBJ2-1; TRBD2 matches 9 bases. The CDR3 spans 15 residues. V was pared by 6 bases and J by 6 bases, with 9 bases of the junction left unmatched. Germline assignment: CDR1 MNHEY and CDR2 SVGAGI.

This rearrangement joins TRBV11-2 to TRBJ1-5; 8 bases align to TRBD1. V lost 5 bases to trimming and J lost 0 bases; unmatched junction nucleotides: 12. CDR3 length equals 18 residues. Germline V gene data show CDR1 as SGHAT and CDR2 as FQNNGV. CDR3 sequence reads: CASSPRARTGYSNQPQHF. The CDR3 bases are TGTGCCAGCAGCCCTAGGGCCCGGACAGGGTATAGCAATCAGCCCCAGCATTTT.

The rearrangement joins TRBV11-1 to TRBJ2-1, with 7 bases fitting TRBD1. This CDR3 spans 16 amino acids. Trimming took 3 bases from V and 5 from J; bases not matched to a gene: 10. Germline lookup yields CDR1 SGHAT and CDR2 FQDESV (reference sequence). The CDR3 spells CASSFLTGAGNNEQFF. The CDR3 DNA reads TGTGCCAGCAGCTTTTTAACAGGGGCGGGTAACAATGAGCAGTTCTTC.

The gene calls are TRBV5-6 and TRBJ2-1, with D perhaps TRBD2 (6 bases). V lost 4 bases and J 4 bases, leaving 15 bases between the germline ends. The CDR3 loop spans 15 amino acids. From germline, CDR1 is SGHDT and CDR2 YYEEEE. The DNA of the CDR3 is TGTGCCAGCAGCCCACTAGCTACAAAATACAATGAGCAGTTCTTC. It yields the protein CASSPLATKYNEQFF.

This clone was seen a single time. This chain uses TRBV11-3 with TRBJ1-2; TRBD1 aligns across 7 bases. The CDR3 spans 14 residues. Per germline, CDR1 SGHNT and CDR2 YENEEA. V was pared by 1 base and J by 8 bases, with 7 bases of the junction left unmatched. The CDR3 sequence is CASSLAEGARGYTF. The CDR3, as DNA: TGTGCCAGCAGCTTAGCGGAGGGGGCGCGAGGCTACACCTTC.

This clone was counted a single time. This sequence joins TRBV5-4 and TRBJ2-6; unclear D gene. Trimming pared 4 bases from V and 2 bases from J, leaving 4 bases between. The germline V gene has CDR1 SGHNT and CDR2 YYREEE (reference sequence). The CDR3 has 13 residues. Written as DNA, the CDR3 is TGTGCCAGCAGCAAGACTGGGGCCAACGTCCTGACTTTC. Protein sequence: CASSKTGANVLTF.

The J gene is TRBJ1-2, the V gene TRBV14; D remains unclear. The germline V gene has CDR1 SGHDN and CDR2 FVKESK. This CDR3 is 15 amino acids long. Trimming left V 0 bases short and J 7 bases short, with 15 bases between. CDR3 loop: CASSQDSGGPSGYTF. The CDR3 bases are TGTGCCAGCAGCCAAGATAGTGGCGGACCTTCTGGCTACACCTTC.

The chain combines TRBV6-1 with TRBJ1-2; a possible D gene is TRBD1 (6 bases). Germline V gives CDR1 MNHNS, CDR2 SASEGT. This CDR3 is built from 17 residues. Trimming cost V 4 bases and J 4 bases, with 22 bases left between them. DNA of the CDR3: TGTGCCAGCAGTGGGACACCGGGACAAGGATCAGTCTATGGCTACACCTTC. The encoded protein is CASSGTPGQGSVYGYTF.

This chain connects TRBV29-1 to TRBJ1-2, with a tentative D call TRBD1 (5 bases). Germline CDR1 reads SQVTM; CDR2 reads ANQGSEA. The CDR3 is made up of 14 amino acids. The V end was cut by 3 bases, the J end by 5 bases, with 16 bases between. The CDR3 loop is CSVDRQRMGYGYTF. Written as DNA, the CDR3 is TGCAGCGTTGACAGACAGCGGATGGGGTATGGCTACACCTTC.

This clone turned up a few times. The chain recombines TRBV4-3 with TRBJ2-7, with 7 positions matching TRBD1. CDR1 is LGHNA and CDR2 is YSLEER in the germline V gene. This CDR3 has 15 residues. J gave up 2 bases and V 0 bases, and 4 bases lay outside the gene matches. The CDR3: CASSQEDGTAYEQYF. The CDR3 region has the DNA TGCGCCAGCAGCCAAGAAGATGGGACAGCCTACGAGCAGTACTTC.

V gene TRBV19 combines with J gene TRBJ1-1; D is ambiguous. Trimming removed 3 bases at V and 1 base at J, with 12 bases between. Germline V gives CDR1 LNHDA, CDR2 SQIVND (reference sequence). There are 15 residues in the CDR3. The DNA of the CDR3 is TGTGCCAGTAGTATTTTTCCGGGCAGGAACACTGAAGCTTTCTTT. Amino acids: CASSIFPGRNTEAFF.

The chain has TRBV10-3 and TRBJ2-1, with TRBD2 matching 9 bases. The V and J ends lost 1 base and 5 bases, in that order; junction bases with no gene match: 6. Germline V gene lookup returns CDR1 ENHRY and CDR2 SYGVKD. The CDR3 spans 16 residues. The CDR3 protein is CAISELGGRADNEQFF. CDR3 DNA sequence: TGTGCCATCAGTGAGTTAGGCGGGAGGGCCGACAATGAGCAGTTCTTC.

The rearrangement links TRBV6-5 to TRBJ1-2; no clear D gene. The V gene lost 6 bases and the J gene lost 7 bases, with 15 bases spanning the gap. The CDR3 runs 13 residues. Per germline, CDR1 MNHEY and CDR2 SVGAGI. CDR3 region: CASSPRREGGYTF. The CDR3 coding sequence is TGTGCCAGCAGCCCCAGAAGAGAAGGTGGCTACACCTTC.

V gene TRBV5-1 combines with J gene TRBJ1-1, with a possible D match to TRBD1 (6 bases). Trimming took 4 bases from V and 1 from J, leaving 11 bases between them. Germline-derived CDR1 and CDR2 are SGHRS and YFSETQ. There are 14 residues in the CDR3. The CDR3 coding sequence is TGCGCCAGCAGCCGGTCGGGACAGAACACTGAAGCTTTCTTT. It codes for CASSRSGQNTEAFF.

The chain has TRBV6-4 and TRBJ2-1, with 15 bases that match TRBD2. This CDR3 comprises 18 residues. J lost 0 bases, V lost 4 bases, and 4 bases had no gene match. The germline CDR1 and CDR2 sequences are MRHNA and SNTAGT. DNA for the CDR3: TGTGCCAGCAGTGGGACTAGCGGGAGGGGTTCCTCCTACAATGAGCAGTTCTTC. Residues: CASSGTSGRGSSYNEQFF.

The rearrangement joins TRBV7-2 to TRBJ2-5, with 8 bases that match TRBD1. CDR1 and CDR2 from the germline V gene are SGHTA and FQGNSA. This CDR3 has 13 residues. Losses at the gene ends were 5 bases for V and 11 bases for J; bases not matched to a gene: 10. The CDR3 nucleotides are TGTGCCAGCAGCGCGGACAGGGCGTTAGAGCAGTACTTC. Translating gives CASSADRALEQYF.

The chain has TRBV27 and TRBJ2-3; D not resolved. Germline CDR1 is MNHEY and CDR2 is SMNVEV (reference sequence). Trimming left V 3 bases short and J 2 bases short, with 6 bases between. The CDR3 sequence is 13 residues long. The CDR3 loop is CASSFRVTDTQYF. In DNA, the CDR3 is TGTGCCAGCAGTTTTCGGGTCACAGATACGCAGTATTTT.

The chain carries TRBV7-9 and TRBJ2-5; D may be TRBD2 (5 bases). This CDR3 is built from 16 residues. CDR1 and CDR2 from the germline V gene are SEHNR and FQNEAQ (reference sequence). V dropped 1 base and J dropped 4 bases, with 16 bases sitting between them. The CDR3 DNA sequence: TGTGCCAGCAGCTTAGTGTTCGGGTTTGAGGGAGAGACCCAGTACTTC. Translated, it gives CASSLVFGFEGETQYF.

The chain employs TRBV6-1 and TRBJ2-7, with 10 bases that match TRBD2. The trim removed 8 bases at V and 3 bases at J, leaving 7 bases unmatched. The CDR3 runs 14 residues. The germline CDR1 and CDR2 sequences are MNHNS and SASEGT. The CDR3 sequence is CASWAGTSVYEQYF. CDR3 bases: TGTGCCAGCTGGGCGGGGACTAGCGTCTACGAGCAGTACTTC.